This T cell receptor (beta chain) was retrieved from a study of response to subunit inactivated influenza vaccine. Each CDR3 protein is one row after TCRdb ran MiXCR on the RT-PCR reads. In the table there are hundreds of thousands of distinct CDR3 sequences, approximately 11% of which are singletons. The length of the CDR3 is 14 residues. The germline CDR1 and CDR2 sequences are SSHAT and FNYEAQ (reference sequence). This clonotype was detected a few times. Its antigen is not identified. One end of the junction fails to match germline, which may point to a read error. Broader study findings: The authors suggested that every seasonal influenza vaccination recruits few new T cells.

This chain uses TRBV7-7 with TRBJ2-5; the D gene is possibly TRBD2 (5 bases). The sample here was PBMCs from blood, taken 40 to 50 days after vaccination. The TCR originated in a man aged 50 or older who received an inactivated influenza vaccine. The DNA for the CDR3 is TGTGCTAGCAGCAGAACCGGGCTAGCAGAGACCCAGTACTTC. It yields the protein CASSRTGLAETQYF.